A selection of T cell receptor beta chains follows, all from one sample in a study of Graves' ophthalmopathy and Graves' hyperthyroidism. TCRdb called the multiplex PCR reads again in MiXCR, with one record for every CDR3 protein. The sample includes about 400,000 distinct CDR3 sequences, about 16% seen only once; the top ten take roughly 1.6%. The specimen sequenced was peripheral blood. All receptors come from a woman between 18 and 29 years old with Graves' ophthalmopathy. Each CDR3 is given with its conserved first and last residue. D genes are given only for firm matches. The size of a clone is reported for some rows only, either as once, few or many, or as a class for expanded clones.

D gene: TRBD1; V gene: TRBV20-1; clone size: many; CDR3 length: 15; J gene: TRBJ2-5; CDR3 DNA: TGCAGTGCTAGGGGAACCGGGACAGGGGTAGAGACCCAGTACTTC; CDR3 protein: CSARGTGTGVETQYF
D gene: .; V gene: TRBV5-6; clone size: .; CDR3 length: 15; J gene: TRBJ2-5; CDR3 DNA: TGTGCCAGTGCCCCCTCAGTGGCCGGGCTCGAGACCCAGTACTTC; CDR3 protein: CASAPSVAGLETQYF
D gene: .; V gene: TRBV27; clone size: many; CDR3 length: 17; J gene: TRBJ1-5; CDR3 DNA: TGTGCCAGCAGTCATCTGACAGGCGGGTATAGCAATCAGCCCCAGCATTTT; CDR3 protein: CASSHLTGGYSNQPQHF
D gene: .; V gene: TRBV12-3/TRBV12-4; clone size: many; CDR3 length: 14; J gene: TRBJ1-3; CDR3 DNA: TGTGCCAGCAGTTTAGGGATCTCTGGAAACACCATATATTTT; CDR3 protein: CASSLGISGNTIYF
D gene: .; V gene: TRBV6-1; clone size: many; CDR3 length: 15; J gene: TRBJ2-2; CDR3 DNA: TGTGCCAGCAGTGAAGGGGGGCGGGACACCGGGGAGCTGTTTTTT; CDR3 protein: CASSEGGRDTGELFF
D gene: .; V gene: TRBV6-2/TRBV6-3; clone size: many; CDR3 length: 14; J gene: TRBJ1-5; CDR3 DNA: TGTGCCAGCAGTTACTTCGGCGGAGATCAGCCCCAGCATTTT; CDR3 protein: CASSYFGGDQPQHF
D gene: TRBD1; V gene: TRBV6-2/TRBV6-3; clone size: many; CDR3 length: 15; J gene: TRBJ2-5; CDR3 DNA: TGTGCCAGCAGGGGGGGACAGGGTTTACAAGAGACCCAGTACTTC; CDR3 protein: CASRGGQGLQETQYF
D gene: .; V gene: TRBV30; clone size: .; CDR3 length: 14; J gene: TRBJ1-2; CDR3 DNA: TGTGCCGGGGATGGGGGCCTTGGGGCCTGGGGCTACACCTTC; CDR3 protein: CAGDGGLGAWGYTF
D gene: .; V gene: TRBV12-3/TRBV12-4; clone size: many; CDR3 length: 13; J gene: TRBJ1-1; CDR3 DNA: TGTGCCAGCAGGCCTCGGGAAGGCACTGAAGCTTTCTTT; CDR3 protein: CASRPREGTEAFF
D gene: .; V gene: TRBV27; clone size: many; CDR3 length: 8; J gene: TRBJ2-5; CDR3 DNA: TGTGCCAGCAGTCCTAAGTACTTC; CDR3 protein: CASSPKYF
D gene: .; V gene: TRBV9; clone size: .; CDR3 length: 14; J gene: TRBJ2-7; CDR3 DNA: TGTGCCAGCAGCGTATTCGGGACATCCTACGAGCAGTACTTC; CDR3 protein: CASSVFGTSYEQYF
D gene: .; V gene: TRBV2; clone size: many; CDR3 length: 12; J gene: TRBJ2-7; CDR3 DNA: TGTGCCAGCTACGGGATCTCCTACGAGCAGTACTTC; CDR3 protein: CASYGISYEQYF
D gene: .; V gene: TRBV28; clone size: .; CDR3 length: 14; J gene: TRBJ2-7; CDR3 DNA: TGTGCCAACAGCCCAGGGGCGAGAGGCTACGAGCAGTACTTC; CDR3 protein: CANSPGARGYEQYF
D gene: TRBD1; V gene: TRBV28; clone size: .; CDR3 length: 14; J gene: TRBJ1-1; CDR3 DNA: TGTGCCAGCAGAACGGGACAGGGGATCACTGAAGCTTTCTTT; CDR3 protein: CASRTGQGITEAFF
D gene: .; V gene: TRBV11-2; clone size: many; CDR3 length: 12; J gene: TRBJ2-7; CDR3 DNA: TGTGCCAGCAGCTTATTCTCGCACGAGCAGTACTTC; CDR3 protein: CASSLFSHEQYF
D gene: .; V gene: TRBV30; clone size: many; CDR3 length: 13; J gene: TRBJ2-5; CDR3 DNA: TGTGCCTGGAGCCCTATGTCGCAAGAGACCCAGTACTTC; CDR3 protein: CAWSPMSQETQYF
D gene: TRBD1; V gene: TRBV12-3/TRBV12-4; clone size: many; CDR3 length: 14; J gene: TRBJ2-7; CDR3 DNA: TGTGCCAGCAGTTCTCCGGGACAGGGTGTCGGGTTGGACTTC; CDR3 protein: CASSSPGQGVGLDF
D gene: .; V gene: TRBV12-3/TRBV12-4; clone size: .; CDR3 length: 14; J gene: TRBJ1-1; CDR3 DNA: TGTGCCACCAGCTTGGGGAACTTGAACACTGAAGCTTTCTTT; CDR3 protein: CATSLGNLNTEAFF
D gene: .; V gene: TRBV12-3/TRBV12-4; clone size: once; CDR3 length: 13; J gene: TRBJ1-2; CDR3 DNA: TGTGCCAGCAGTTTAGGGGATTCCTCTGGCTACACCTTC; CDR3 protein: CASSLGDSSGYTF
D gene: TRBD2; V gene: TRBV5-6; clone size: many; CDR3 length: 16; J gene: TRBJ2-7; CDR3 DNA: TGTGCCAGCAGCTTGTGGGCGGGAGGTCCTTCCTACGAGCAGTACTTC; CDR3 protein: CASSLWAGGPSYEQYF
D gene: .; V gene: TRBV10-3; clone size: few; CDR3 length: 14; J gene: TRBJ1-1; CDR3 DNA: TGTGCCAGTAGCGGGGACGGAATACTCACTGAAGCTTTCTTT; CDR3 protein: CASSGDGILTEAFF
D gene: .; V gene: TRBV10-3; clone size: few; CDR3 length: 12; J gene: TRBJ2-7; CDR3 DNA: TGTGCCATCAGTGAGAAGGCAGACGAGCAGTACTTC; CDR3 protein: CAISEKADEQYF
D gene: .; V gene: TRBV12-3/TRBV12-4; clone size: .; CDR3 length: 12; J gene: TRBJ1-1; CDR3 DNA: TGTGCCAGTTGGGACGGAGATGACCAAGCTTTCTTT; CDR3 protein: CASWDGDDQAFF
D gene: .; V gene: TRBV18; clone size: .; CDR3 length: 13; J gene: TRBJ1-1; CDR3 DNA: TGTGCCAGCTCTATGAGGGGGATTCCTGAAGCTTTCTTT; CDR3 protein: CASSMRGIPEAFF
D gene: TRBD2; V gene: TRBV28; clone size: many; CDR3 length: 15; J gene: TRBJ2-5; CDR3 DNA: TGTGCCAGCAGTCGAGCGGGGGGTTCGGAGGAGACCCAGTACTTC; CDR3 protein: CASSRAGGSEETQYF
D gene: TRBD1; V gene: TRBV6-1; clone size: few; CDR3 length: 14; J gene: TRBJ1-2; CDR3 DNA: TGTGCCAGCAGAAAGACAGGGGAGGGCTCTGGCTACACCTTC; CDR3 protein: CASRKTGEGSGYTF
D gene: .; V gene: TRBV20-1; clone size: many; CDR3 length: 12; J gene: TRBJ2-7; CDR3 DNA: TGCAGTGCCCACCAGGGGAACTACGAGCAGTACTTC; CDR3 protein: CSAHQGNYEQYF
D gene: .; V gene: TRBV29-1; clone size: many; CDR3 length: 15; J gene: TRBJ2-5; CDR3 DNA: TGCAGCGTTGATGGGGGCAGGGGGGTTGGAGAGACCCAGTACTTC; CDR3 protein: CSVDGGRGVGETQYF
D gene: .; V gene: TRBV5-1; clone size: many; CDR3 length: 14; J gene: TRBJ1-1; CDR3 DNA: TGCGCCAGCCAGAAGGGCGGATTGAACACTGAAGCTTTCTTT; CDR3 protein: CASQKGGLNTEAFF
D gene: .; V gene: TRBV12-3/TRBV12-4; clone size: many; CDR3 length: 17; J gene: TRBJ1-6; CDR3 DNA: TGTGCCAGCAGTTTAAAGGTGGGCGGGGCCTATAATTCACCCCTCCACTTT; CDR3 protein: CASSLKVGGAYNSPLHF
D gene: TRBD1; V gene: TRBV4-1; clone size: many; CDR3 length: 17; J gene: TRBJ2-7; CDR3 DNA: TGCGCCAGCAGCCAAGATATGACAGGGTTTGGCTCCTACGAGCAGTACTTC; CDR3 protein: CASSQDMTGFGSYEQYF
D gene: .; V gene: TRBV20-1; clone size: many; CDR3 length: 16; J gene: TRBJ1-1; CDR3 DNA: TGCAGTGCTAGAACTCCGAGGGGGACGGAGTGGACTGAAGCTTTCTTT; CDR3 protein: CSARTPRGTEWTEAFF
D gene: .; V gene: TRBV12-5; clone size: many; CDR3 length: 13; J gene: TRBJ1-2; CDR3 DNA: TGTGCTAGTGGTTTGGGCTCAGGGTATGGCTACACCTTC; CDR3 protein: CASGLGSGYGYTF
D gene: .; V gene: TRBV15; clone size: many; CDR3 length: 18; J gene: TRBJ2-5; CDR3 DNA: TGTGCCACCAGCGATACTCGGGCCAGAGGGAAGATTAAAGAGACCCAGTACTTC; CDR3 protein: CATSDTRARGKIKETQYF
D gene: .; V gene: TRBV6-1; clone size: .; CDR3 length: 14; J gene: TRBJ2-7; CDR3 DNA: TGTGCCAGCAGTGTTCGGGACATAGACTACGAGCAGTACTTC; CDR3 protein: CASSVRDIDYEQYF
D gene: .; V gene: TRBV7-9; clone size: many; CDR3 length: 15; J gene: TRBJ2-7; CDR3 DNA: TGTGCCAGCAGCTTAAGCAGGGGCGTCTCCTACGAGCAGTACTTC; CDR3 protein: CASSLSRGVSYEQYF
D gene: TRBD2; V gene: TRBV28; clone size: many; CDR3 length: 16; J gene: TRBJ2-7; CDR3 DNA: TGTGCCAGCAGTTCCTACTCTAGCGGGAGGACCTACGAGCAGTACTTC; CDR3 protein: CASSSYSSGRTYEQYF
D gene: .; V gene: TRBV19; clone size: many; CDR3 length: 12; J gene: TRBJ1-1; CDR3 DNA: TGTGCCAGCCAAACAGAGAACACTGAAGCTTTCTTT; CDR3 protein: CASQTENTEAFF
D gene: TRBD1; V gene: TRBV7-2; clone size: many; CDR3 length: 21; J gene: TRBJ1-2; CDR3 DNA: TGTGCCAGCAGCTTATTTATCTTTGGGCACAGGGGATGGTGGCCTAACTATGGCTACACCTTC; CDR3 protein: CASSLFIFGHRGWWPNYGYTF
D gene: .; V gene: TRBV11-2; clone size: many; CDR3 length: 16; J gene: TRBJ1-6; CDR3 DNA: TGTGCCAGCAGCTCGGCCGGAGGTTCCTATAATTCACCCCTCCACTTT; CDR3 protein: CASSSAGGSYNSPLHF
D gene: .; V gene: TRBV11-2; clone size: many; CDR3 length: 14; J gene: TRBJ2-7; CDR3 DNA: TGTGCCAGCAGCTATCGACAGGCGGCCTACGAGCAGTACTTC; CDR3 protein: CASSYRQAAYEQYF
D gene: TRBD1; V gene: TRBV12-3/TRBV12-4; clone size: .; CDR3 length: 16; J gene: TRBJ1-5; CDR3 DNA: TGTGCCAGCAGTCCAGACAGGGGCGAGGGCAATCAGCCCCAGCATTTT; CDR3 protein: CASSPDRGEGNQPQHF
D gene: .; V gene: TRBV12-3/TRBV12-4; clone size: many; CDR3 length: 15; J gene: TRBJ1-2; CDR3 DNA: TGTGCCAGCAGTTTAGAGCAGGGGCCCAACTATGGCTACACCTTC; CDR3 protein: CASSLEQGPNYGYTF
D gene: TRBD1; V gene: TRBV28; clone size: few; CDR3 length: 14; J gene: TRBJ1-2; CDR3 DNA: TGTGCCAGCAGCCGAGGACAGGGGAGGGATGGCTACACCTTC; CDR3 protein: CASSRGQGRDGYTF
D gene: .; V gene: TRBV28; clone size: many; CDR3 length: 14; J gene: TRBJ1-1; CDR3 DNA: TGTGCCAGCAGTTTGTGGGACCCGAACACTGAAGCTTTCTTT; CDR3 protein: CASSLWDPNTEAFF
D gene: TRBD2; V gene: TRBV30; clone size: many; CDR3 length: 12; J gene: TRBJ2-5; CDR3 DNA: TGTGCCTGGAAGGCGGGAGGAGAGACCCAGTACTTC; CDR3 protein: CAWKAGGETQYF
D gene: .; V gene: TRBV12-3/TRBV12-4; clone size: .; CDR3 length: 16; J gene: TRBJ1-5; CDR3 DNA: TGTGCCAGCAGCCTCACCTACCGGGCCGACAATCAGCCCCAGCATTTT; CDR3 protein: CASSLTYRADNQPQHF
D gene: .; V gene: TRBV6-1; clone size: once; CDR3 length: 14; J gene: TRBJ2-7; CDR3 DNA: TGTGCCAGCAGTCGGGGGACAGCCAACCACGAGCAGTACTTC; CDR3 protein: CASSRGTANHEQYF
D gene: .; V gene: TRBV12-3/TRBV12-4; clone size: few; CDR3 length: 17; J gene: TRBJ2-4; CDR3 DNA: TGTGCCAGCAGTTTGCCTTATTCAAACTCGGGCAAAAACATTCAGTACTTC; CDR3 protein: CASSLPYSNSGKNIQYF
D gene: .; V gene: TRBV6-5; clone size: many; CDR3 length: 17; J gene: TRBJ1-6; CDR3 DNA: TGTGCCAGCAGTTACTCCAGGGAATTTTCCTATAATTCACCCCTCCACTTT; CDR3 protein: CASSYSREFSYNSPLHF
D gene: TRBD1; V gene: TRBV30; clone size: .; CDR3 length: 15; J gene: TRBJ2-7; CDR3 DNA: TGTGCCTGGTCAATCTCCGGGACAGGTTACTACGAGCAGTACTTC; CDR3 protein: CAWSISGTGYYEQYF
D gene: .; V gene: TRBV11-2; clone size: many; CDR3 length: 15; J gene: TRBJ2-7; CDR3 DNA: TGTGCCAGCAGCTTAGGGGCGGCAGGGGCCTACGAGCAGTACTTC; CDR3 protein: CASSLGAAGAYEQYF
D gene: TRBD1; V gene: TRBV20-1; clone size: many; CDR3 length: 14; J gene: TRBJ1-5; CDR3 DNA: TGCAGTGCTCATACAGGGGGCCTACTAGGGCCCCAGCATTTT; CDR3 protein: CSAHTGGLLGPQHF
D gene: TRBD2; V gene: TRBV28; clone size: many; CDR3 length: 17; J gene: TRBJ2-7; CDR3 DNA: TGTGCCAGCAGTCTTAAACCCGGGACTAGCGGCTCCTACGAGCAGTACTTC; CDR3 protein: CASSLKPGTSGSYEQYF
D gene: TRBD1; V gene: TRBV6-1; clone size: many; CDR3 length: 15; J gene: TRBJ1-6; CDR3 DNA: TGTGCCAGCAGTCTGACAGGGGGTCTAAGATCACCCCTCCACTTT; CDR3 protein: CASSLTGGLRSPLHF
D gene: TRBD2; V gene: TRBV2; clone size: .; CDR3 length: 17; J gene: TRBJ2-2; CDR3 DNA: TGTGCCAGCAGTGAGTCGAGACTAGCGCCGAACACCGGGGAGCTGTTTTTT; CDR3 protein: CASSESRLAPNTGELFF
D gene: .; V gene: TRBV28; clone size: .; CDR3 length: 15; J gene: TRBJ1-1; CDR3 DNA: TGTGCCAGCACCCGGGCCTATCAGGGATGGACTGAAGCTTTCTTT; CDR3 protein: CASTRAYQGWTEAFF
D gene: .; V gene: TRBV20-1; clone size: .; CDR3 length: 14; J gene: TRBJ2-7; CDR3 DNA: TGCAGTGCTGGAGGGACGGCGAGCTCCTACGAGCAGTACTTC; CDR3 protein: CSAGGTASSYEQYF